The 17 T cell receptor beta chains below all came from one sample that was sequenced in a study of blood T cells in healthy people across ages. It was with a sample-barcoded 5' primer and a J-beta primer mix that a second PCR of roughly 7 to 12 cycles was run. One entry per CDR3 protein, called by TCRdb with MiXCR from the 5' RACE reads. The sample carries about 1.6 million distinct CDR3 sequences, roughly 32% recorded once. The sample was blood. Every receptor here comes from a woman younger than 45 in good health.

The sample holds a few counts of this clonotype. V gene TRBV28 combines with J gene TRBJ2-5, with unresolved D. The germline V and J ends were trimmed by 10 bases and 1 base, with 16 bases remaining between them. The CDR3 extends over 14 amino acids. CDR1 is MDHEN, CDR2 SYDVKM, per germline. In DNA form, the CDR3 reads TGTGCCACCAAACGCGGTACGGGCCAAGAGACCCAGTACTTC. Its protein product is CATKRGTGQETQYF. Supplemented by reference TRBV28 and TRBJ2-5, the full variable domain reads DVKVTQSSRYLVKRTGEKVFLECVQDMDHENMFWYRQDPGLGLRLIYFSYDVKMKEKGDIPEGYSVSREKKERFSLILESASTNQTSMYLCATKRGTGQETQYFGPGTRLLVL.

This clonotype was found a few times. The gene calls are TRBV10-3 and TRBJ2-7; 12 nucleotides align to TRBD2. The V gene's germline CDR1 is ENHRY and CDR2 SYGVKD. The CDR3 sequence is 15 residues long. V was pared by 7 bases and J by 6 bases, with 10 bases of the junction left unmatched. The CDR3 sequence is CAITPEALAGGEQYF. In DNA form, the CDR3 reads TGTGCCATCACCCCTGAAGCACTAGCGGGGGGCGAGCAGTACTTC.

This clonotype was observed a few times. The rearrangement links TRBV4-1 to TRBJ1-2; 7 nucleotides align to TRBD1. CDR3 size: 18 residues. Losses at the gene ends were 3 bases for V and 2 bases for J; bases not matched to a gene: 15. Germline loops: CDR1 MGHRA, CDR2 YSYEKL. CDR3 coding DNA: TGCGCCAGCAGCCAGGGGGTCCGGACAGGCAGAGGAAACTATGGCTACACCTTC. It specifies CASSQGVRTGRGNYGYTF.

This clonotype was seen a few times. This chain uses TRBV20-1 with TRBJ2-7; 9 bases are shared with TRBD1. V gave up 4 bases and J gave up 5 bases; unmatched junction bases: 9. CDR3 length: 14 residues. From germline, CDR1 is DFQATT and CDR2 SNEGSKA (reference sequence). The CDR3 DNA follows: TGCAGTGCTAACCCCGGGACAGGGAGAAACGAGCAGTACTTC. It yields the protein CSANPGTGRNEQYF.

This clonotype turned up a few times. The gene calls are TRBV5-1 and TRBJ2-2, with 9 bases fitting TRBD1. V dropped 0 bases and J dropped 5; count of bases not matched to a gene: 8. The germline gives CDR1 SGHRS, CDR2 YFSETQ. This CDR3 region has 17 residues. CDR3 residues: CASSLVPGTGSTGELFF. The CDR3 nucleotides are TGCGCCAGCAGCTTGGTTCCCGGGACAGGGTCAACCGGGGAGCTGTTTTTT.

The CDR3 DNA sequence: TGTGCCAGCAGCACCAGAGCGGGGTCCTACAATGAGCAGTTCTTC. It is translated as CASSTRAGSYNEQFF. The V and J genes are TRBV7-2 and TRBJ2-1; TRBD2 matches 7 bases. The V gene end was trimmed by 5 bases and the J gene end by 1 base; junction bases not matched to a gene: 5. The CDR3 totals 15 residues. Germline CDR1 is SGHTA and CDR2 is FQGNSA. Looking up the rest from reference TRBV7-2 and TRBJ2-1 gives the full variable domain: GAGVSQSPSNKVTEKGKDVELRCDPISGHTALYWYRQSLGQGLEFLIYFQGNSAPDKSGLPSDRFSAERTGGSVSTLTIQRTQQEDSAVYLCASSTRAGSYNEQFFGPGTRLTVL.

This clonotype was seen more than once but under ten times. CDR3 nucleotide sequence: TGCAGTGCCTGGACTAGCGGGGGGCCCAGGGAGGATACGCAGTATTTT. Protein product: CSAWTSGGPREDTQYF. This chain uses TRBV20-1 with TRBJ2-3; 14 nucleotides line up with TRBD2. CDR1 DFQATT and CDR2 SNEGSKA come from the germline V gene (reference sequence). Trimming took 6 bases from V and 6 from J; bases not matched to a gene: 11. This CDR3 is built from 16 residues.

The chain couples TRBV12-3 or TRBV12-4 to TRBJ1-1, with 7 bases fitting TRBD1. The trim removed 4 bases at V and 3 bases at J, leaving 5 bases unmatched. The CDR3 has 14 amino acids. CDR3 sequence reads: CASSSGQAYTEAFF. The CDR3 DNA follows: TGTGCCAGCAGTTCCGGACAGGCCTACACTGAAGCTTTCTTT.

The CDR3 bases are TGTGCCAGCAGCCTTAGACAGGGCTACGACGAGCAGTACTTC. Translating gives CASSLRQGYDEQYF. This chain joins TRBV13 and TRBJ2-7; 7 bases line up with TRBD1. Germline CDR1 reads PRHDT; CDR2 reads FYEKMQ (reference sequence). CDR3 length: 14 residues. Trimming removed 5 bases from V and 5 bases from J; junction bases left unmatched: 9.

This clonotype was observed a few times. V and J are TRBV7-9 and TRBJ2-1; the D gene is possibly TRBD1 (6 bases). Germline CDR1 SEHNR, CDR2 FQNEAQ (reference sequence). V gave up 0 bases and J gave up 10 bases, with 19 bases separating them. The CDR3 has 16 residues. The CDR3, as DNA: TGTGCCAGCAGCTTAGCGAAAGGGCCCCGGGACATGGAGCAGTTCTTC. It specifies CASSLAKGPRDMEQFF. The whole variable domain, remainder taken from reference TRBV7-9 and TRBJ2-1, is DTGVSQNPRHKITKRGQNVTFRCDPISEHNRLYWYRQTLGQGPEFLTYFQNEAQLEKSRLLSDRFSAERPKGSFSTLEIQRTEQGDSAMYLCASSLAKGPRDMEQFFGPGTRLTVL.

This clonotype has only a few counts. The gene calls are TRBV29-1 and TRBJ1-1; TRBD1 might be the D (5 bases). Germline V gene sequence: CDR1 SQVTM, CDR2 ANQGSEA. This CDR3 has 15 amino acids. V shed 4 bases and J shed 11 bases, with 26 bases lying between them. The CDR3 here is CSVVKGSGGESKAFF. The CDR3 DNA sequence: TGCAGCGTTGTTAAGGGCAGCGGGGGTGAGAGTAAGGCTTTCTTT.

In regard to this clonotype: A much larger clone differs by one base, so this may be a read error. The chain has TRBV2 and TRBJ2-7; D remains unclear. Trimming removed 5 bases from V and 3 bases from J, with 14 bases in between. The CDR3 has 14 amino acids. Germline loops: CDR1 SNHLY, CDR2 FYNNEI. CDR3 in amino acids: CASSSPASLYEQYF. The DNA of the CDR3 is TGTGCCAGCAGTAGTCCCGCATCCCTCTACGAGCAGTACTTC.

The chain employs TRBV12-3 or TRBV12-4 and TRBJ2-7, with D uncertain. V dropped 9 bases and J dropped 2 bases, with 11 bases sitting between them. This CDR3 contains 12 residues. CDR3 coding DNA: TGTGCCAGTGGACCCCGGACCTACGAGCAGTACTTC. Protein sequence: CASGPRTYEQYF.

This clonotype was detected many times. The chain couples TRBV15 to TRBJ2-7, with a weak D call TRBD2 (6 bases). CDR1 and CDR2 from the germline V gene are LNHNV and YYDKDF (reference sequence). Deletions cut 1 base from V and 2 bases from J, with 9 bases between. This CDR3 is 14 amino acids long. The CDR3 loop reads CATSRAGEAYEQYF. The DNA for the CDR3 is TGTGCCACCAGCAGAGCCGGGGAGGCCTACGAGCAGTACTTC.

The chain employs TRBV5-1 and TRBJ1-2; the D is unclear. The germline CDR1 and CDR2 sequences are SGHRS and YFSETQ. Trimming removed 4 bases at V and 7 bases at J, with 17 bases between. The CDR3 loop spans 14 amino acids. CDR3 coding DNA: TGCGCCAGCAGCCGCGGGAAGGGCAGTGGTGGCTACACCTTC. This gives the protein CASSRGKGSGGYTF.

This clonotype was seen repeatedly, ten times or more. The chain couples TRBV20-1 to TRBJ2-7; 10 nucleotides align to TRBD2. This CDR3 comprises 16 residues. Losses at the gene ends were 2 bases for V and 0 bases for J; bases not matched to a gene: 7. The germline gives CDR1 DFQATT, CDR2 SNEGSKA (reference sequence). This chain's CDR3 is CSARKRGLASSYEQYF. The CDR3 DNA reads as TGCAGTGCTAGAAAGCGGGGACTAGCGAGCTCCTACGAGCAGTACTTC.

There are a few counts of this clonotype. The chain has TRBV15 and TRBJ2-7; possible D gene TRBD1, 6 bases. Germline CDR1 reads LNHNV; CDR2 reads YYDKDF (reference sequence). V was trimmed by 5 bases and J by 5 bases, leaving 13 bases between them. The CDR3 consists of 13 residues. The CDR3 DNA reads as TGTGCCACCAGCGTTTCGCAGGGGAACGAGCAGTACTTC. Its protein product is CATSVSQGNEQYF.